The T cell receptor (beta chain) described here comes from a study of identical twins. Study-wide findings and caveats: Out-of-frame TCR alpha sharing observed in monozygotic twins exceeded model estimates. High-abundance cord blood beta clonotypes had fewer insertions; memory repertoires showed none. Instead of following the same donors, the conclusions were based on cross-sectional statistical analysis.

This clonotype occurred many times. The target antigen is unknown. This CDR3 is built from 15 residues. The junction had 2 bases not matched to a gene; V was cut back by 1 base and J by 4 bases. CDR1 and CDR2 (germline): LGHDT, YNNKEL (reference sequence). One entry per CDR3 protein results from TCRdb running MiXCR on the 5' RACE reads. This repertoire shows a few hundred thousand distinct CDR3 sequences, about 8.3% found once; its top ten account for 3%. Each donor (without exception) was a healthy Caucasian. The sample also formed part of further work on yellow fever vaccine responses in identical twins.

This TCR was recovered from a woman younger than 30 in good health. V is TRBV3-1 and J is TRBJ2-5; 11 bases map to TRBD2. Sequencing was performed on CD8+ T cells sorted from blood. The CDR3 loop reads CASSQGSGGAETQYF. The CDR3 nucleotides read TGTGCCAGCAGCCAAGGTAGCGGGGGGGCAGAGACCCAGTACTTC.